This T cell receptor (beta chain) was sequenced in a study of blood T cell repertoires in COVID-19 (dated by TCRdb to about 2020). Broadly, across the study: Samples covering the acute and convalescent phases of COVID-19 were provided by collaborators in the United States, Italy and Spain. The material from the prospective study consisted of cDNA or gDNA derived from T cells, B-cell-depleted T cells, or PBMCs. Subjects who had been exposed to COVID-19, were actively infected with it, or had recovered from it provided the deeply sampled blood TCRbeta repertoires that made up the dataset. The repertoires were released in a freely available public database intended as a resource for research on the immune response to SARS-CoV-2. The samples were drawn from two sources: the first 160 participants of the ongoing ImmuneRACE study, and over 950 subjects contributed by 6 global collaborators. Nearly every sample came with metadata listing a de-identified subject ID, COVID-19 status, age in years and sex. HLA class I and class II types, where available, came from metadata supplied by the sample provider rather than from assay-based typing.

Overall study outcomes, separate from this receptor: Clinical and demographic metadata were provided uncurated, with the amount varying by source and participant.

TCRbeta CDR3 regions were amplified from genomic DNA using the immunoSEQ Assay, a bias-controlled multiplex PCR. As for how the authors treated the data: The number of nucleated cells in each sample was estimated from the amplification of reference gene primers within the assay. Sequence reads were collapsed and filtered to measure the absolute abundance of every unique TCRbeta CDR3 rearrangement. Productive Simpson clonality was computed per sample as the square root of Simpson's diversity index over productive rearrangements. TCRdb limited this immuneACCESS table to in-frame rearrangements with V and J called. A share of clones is missing; checked studies link under half to unresolved V genes, and the rest is unexplained. V and J calls and clone size follow that table, whereas D and trimming were derived from the DNA. A total of over 35,000 clones appear in this sample, 78% of them only once. The top ten hold approximately 32% of the sample.

The CDR3 measures 15 amino acids from cysteine to phenylalanine. Only CDR3 DNA remains: 45 bases, in frame from the first base. CDR1 SGHTA and CDR2 FQGNSA were looked up in the germline V gene. The collaborating institutions used their own protocols to collect whole blood in K2EDTA tubes. For TCRbeta analysis, collaborator samples were shipped as frozen whole blood, as isolated PBMCs, or as DNA extracted from either sample type. About this clone: What antigen it recognizes has not been identified. At one end, the junction sequence differs from germline, possibly due to a read error.

This receptor was obtained from a man aged 55-75 years with acute or convalescent COVID-19. The sequencing sample was made of peripheral blood. This chain joins TRBV7-2 to TRBJ2-3, and TRBD2 matches 8 of the central bases. The bases are TGTGCCAGCAGCTTAAGGACTAGCAATTCCTACCCGTTAGTGTTT. Translated, it gives CASSLRTSNSYPLVF.